This T cell receptor beta chain originates from a study of T cell repertoires in cytomegalovirus infection. Study background: It can be stated that public TCR beta signatures indicated CMV infection as well as a matching HLA type.

TCRdb redid the calling of the reads with MiXCR, one entry per CDR3 protein. The sample has about 360,000 distinct CDR3 sequences; over 15% are singletons. As for this clonotype: Its antigen is not known.

Overall study findings and caveats: CMV carriers having the relevant HLA were flagged by cumulative public TCR beta family frequency. HLA-C-restricted CMV-specific TCR beta clonotypes were dominant in the ex vivo response.

CDR1 and CDR2 (germline): DFQATT, SNEGSKA (reference sequence). Trimming took 4 bases from V and 0 from J, leaving 10 bases between them. This CDR3 contains 15 residues. The receptor was derived from a human donor in good health (CMV status not recorded). Some clones in this sample may be carry-over from other donors' samples. The sample consisted of PBMCs. J is TRBJ2-6 and V is TRBV20-1, with D uncertain. The DNA of the CDR3 is TGCAGTGCTACTGACGGCAACTCTGGGGCCAACGTCCTGACTTTC. It codes for CSATDGNSGANVLTF.